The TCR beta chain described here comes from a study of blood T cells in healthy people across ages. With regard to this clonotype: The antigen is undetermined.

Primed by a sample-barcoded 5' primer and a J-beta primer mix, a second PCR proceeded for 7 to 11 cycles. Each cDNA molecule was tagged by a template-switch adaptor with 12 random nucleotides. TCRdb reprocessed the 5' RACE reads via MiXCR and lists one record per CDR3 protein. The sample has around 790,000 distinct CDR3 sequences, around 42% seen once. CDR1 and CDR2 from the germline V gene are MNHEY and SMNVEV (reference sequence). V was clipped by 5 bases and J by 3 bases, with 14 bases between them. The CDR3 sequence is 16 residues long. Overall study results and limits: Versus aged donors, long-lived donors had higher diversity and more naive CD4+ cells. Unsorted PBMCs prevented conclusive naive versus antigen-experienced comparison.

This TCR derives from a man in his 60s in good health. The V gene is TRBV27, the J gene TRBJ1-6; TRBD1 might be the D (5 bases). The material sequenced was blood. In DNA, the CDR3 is TGTGCCAGCAGTACCACGGGGCCCAGCTATAATTCACCCCTCCACTTT. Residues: CASSTTGPSYNSPLHF.